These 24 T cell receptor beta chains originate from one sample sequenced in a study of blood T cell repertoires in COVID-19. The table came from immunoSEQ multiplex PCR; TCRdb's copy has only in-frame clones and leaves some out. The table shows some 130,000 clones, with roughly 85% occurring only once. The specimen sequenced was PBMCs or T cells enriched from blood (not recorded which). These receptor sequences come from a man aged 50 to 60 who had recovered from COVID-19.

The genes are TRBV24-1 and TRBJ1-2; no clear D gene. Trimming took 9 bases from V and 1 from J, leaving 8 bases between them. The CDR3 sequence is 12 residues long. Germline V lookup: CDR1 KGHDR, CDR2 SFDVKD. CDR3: CATSEGNYGYTF. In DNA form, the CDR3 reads TGTGCCACCTCGGAGGGTAACTATGGCTACACCTTC.

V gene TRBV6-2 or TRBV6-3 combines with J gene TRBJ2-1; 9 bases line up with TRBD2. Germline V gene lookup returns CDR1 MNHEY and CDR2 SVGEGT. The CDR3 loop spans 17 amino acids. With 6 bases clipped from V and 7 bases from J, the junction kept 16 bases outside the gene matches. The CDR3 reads CASSPDRDDTSGNEQFF. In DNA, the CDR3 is TGTGCCAGCAGCCCTGACAGGGATGACACTAGCGGGAATGAGCAGTTCTTC.

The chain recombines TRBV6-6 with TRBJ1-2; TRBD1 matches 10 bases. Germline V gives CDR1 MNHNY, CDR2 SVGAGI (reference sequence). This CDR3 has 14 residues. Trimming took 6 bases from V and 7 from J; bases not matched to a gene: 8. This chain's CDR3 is CASSPPGQGSGYTF. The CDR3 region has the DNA TGTGCCAGCAGCCCCCCGGGACAGGGGTCTGGCTACACCTTC.

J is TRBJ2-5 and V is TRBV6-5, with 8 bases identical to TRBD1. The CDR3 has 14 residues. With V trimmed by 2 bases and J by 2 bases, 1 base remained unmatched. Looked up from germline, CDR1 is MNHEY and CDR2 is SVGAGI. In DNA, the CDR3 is TGTGCCAGCAGTTACAACAGGGGGCAAGAGACCCAGTACTTC. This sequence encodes CASSYNRGQETQYF.

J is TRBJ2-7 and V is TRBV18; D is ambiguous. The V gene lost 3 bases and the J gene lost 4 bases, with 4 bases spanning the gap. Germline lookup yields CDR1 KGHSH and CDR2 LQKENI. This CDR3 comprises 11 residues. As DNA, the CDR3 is TGTGCCAGCTCACCGTATTACGAGCAGTACGTC. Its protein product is CASSPYYEQYV.

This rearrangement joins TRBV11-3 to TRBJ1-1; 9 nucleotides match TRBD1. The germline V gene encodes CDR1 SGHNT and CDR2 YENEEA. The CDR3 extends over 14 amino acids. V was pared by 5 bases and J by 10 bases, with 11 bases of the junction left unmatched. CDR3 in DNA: TGTGCCAGCAGCCGGACAGGGGCCCCGCGTCCAGCTTTCTTT. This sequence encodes CASSRTGAPRPAFF.

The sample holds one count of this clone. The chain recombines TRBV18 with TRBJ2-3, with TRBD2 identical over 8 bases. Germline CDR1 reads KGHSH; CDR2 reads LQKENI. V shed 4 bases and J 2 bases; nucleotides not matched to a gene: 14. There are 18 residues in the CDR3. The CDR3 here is CASSRTIGTSRPTDTQYF. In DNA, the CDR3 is TGTGCCAGCTCACGAACAATTGGGACTAGTCGGCCCACAGATACGCAGTATTTT.

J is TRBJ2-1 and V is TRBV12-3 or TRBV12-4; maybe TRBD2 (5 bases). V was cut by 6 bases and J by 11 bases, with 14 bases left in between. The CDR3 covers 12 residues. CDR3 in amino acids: CASSGGSWKQFF. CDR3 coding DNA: TGTGCCAGCAGCGGTGGGAGCTGGAAGCAGTTCTTC.

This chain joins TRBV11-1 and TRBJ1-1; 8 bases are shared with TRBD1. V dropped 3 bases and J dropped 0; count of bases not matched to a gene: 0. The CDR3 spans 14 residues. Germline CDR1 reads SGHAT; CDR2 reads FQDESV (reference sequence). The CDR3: CASSLGQVNTEAFF. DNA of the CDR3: TGTGCCAGCAGCTTGGGACAGGTGAACACTGAAGCTTTCTTT.

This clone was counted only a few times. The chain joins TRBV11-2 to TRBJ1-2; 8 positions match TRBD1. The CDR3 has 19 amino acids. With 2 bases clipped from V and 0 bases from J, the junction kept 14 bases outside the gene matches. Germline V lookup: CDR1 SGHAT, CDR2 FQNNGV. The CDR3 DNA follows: TGTGCCAGCAGCTTAAGGAGTTTCGACAGGGGACAAGCTAACTATGGCTACACCTTC. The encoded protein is CASSLRSFDRGQANYGYTF.

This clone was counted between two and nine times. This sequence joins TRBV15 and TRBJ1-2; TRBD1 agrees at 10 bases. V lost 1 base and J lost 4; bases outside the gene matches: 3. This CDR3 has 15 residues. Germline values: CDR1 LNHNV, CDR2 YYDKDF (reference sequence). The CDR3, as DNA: TGTGCCACCAGCAGAGTCCGGGACAGGGGCTATGGCTACACCTTC. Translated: CATSRVRDRGYGYTF.

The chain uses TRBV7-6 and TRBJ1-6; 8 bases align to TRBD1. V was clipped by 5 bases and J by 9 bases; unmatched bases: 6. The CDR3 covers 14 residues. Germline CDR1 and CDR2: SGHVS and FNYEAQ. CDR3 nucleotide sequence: TGTGCCAGCAGCCAAACAGGGGGGGGTTCACCCCTCCACTTT. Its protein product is CASSQTGGGSPLHF. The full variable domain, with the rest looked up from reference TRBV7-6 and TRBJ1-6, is GAGVSQSPRYKVTKRGQDVALRCDPISGHVSLYWYRQALGQGPEFLTYFNYEAQQDKSGLPNDRFSAERPEGSISTLTIQRTEQRDSAMYRCASSQTGGGSPLHFGNGTRLTVT.

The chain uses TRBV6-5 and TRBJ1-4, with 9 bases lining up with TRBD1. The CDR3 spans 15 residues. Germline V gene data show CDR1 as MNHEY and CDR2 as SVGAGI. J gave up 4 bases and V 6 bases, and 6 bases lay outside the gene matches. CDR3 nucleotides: TGTGCCAGCAGGGGGACAGGGAAGGGTAATGAAAAACTGTTTTTT. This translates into CASRGTGKGNEKLFF.

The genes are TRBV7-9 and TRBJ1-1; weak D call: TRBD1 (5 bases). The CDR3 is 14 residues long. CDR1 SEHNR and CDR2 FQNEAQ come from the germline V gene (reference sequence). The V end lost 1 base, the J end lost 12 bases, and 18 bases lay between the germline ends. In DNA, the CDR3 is TGTGCCAGCAGCTTAGAGGGGCAGGCCGGGGGGACTTTCTTT. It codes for CASSLEGQAGGTFF.

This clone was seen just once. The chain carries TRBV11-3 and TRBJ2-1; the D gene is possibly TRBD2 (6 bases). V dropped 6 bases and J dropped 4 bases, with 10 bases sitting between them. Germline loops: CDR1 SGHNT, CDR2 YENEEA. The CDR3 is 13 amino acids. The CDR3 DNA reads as TGTGCCAGCAGTCTGACTAGTTACAATGAGCAGTTCTTC. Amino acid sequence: CASSLTSYNEQFF.

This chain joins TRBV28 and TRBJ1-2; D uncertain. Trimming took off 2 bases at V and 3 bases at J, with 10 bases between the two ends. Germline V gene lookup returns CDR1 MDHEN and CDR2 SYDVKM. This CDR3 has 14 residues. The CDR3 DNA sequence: TGTGCCAGCAGTTTAACCACAGCTCACTATGGCTACACCTTC. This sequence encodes CASSLTTAHYGYTF.

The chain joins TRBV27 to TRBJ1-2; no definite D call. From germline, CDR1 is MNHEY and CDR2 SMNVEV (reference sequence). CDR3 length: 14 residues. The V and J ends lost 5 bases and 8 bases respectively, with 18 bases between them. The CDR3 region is CASSPTFGLRGYTF. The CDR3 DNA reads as TGTGCCAGCAGTCCTACCTTTGGGCTCCGAGGCTACACCTTC.

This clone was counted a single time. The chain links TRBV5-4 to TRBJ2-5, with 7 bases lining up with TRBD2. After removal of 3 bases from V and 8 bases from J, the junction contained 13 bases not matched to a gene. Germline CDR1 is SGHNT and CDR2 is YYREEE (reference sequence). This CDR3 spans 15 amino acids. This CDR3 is CASSSNERTGGTQYF. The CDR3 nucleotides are TGTGCCAGCAGCTCGAATGAAAGGACGGGAGGCACCCAGTACTTC.

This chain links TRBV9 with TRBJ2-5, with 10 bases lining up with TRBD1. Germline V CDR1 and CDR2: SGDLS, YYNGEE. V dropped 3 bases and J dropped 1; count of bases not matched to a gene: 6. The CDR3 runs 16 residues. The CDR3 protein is CASSGFGTGVQETQYF. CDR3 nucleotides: TGTGCCAGCAGCGGGTTTGGGACAGGGGTCCAAGAGACCCAGTACTTC.

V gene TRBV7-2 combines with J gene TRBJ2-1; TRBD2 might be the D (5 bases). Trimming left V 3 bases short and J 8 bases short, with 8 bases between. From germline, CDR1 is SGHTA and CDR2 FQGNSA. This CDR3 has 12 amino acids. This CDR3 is CASSLTIYEQFF. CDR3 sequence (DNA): TGTGCCAGCAGCTTGACTATCTATGAGCAGTTCTTC.

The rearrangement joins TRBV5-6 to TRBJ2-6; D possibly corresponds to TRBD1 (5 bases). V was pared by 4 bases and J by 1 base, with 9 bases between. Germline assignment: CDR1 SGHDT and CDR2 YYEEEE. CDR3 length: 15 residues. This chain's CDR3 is CASSRRVSGANVLTF. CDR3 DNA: TGTGCCAGCAGCCGCAGGGTTTCTGGGGCCAACGTCCTGACTTTC.

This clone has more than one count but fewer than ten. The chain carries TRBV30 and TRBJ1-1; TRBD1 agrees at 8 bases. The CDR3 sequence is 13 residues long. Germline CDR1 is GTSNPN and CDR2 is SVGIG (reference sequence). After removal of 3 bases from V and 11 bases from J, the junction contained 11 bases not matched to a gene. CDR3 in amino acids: CAWRRTSGGQAFF. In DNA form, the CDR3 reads TGTGCCTGGAGACGAACCTCAGGGGGCCAGGCTTTCTTT.

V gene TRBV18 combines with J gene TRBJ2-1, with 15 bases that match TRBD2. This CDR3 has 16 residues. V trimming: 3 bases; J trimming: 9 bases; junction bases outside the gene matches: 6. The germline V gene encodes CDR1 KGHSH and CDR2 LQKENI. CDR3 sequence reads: CASSPGLAGGQGEQFF. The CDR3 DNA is TGTGCCAGCTCACCCGGACTAGCGGGAGGGCAGGGTGAGCAGTTCTTC. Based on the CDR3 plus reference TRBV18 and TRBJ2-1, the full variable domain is NAGVMQNPRHLVRRRGQEARLRCSPMKGHSHVYWYRQLPEEGLKFMVYLQKENIIDESGMPKERFSAEFPKEGPSILRIQQVVRGDSAAYFCASSPGLAGGQGEQFFGPGTRLTVL.

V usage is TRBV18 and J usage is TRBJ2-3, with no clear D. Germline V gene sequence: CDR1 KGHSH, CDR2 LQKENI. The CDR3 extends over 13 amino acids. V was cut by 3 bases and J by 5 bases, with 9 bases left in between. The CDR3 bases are TGTGCCAGCTCACCTAGCACCTTAGATACGCAGTATTTT. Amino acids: CASSPSTLDTQYF. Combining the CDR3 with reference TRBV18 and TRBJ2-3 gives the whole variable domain NAGVMQNPRHLVRRRGQEARLRCSPMKGHSHVYWYRQLPEEGLKFMVYLQKENIIDESGMPKERFSAEFPKEGPSILRIQQVVRGDSAAYFCASSPSTLDTQYFGPGTRLTVL.